The clone carrying this T cell receptor (beta chain) was detected a few times. The data originate from a study of blood T cell repertoires in COVID-19. This CDR3 region has 13 residues. Germline loops: CDR1 SGHTA, CDR2 FQGTGA. The J segment lost 9 bases and the V segment lost 5 bases, leaving 7 bases of the junction unmatched. Self-reported history from a screening survey and questionnaire set each donor's cohort. The table came from immunoSEQ multiplex PCR; TCRdb's copy has only in-frame clones and leaves some out. The sample has roughly 220,000 clones; 70% to 85% are singletons. The specimen was PBMCs or T cells enriched from blood (not recorded which). This chain uses TRBV7-3 with TRBJ2-1; 7 bases line up with TRBD1. The receptor was isolated from a man aged 35-49 years who had recovered from COVID-19. The CDR3 region has the DNA TGTGCCAGCAGCCAACAGGGGCCTAGTGAGCAGTTCTTC. This sequence encodes CASSQQGPSEQFF.